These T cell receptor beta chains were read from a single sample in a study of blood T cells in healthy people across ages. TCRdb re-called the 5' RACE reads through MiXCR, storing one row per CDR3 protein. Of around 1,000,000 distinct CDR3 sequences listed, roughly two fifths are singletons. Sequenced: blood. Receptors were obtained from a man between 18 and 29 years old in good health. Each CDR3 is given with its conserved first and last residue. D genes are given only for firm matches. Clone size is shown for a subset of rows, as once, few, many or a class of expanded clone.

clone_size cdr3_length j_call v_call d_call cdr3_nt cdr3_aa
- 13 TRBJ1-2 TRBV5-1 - TGCGCCAGCAGCTTGGCAGTGGGGAGCGGCTACACCTTC CASSLAVGSGYTF
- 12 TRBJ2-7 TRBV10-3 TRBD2 TGTGCCATCAGTGGGACTAGCAGCGAGCAGTACTTC CAISGTSSEQYF
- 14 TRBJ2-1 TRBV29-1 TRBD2 TGCAGCGTTGAGAGAGCGGGGGGGCACAATGAGCAGTTCTTC CSVERAGGHNEQFF
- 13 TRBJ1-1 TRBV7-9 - TGTGCCAGCAGCTTAGAAACGAACACTGAAGCTTTCTTT CASSLETNTEAFF
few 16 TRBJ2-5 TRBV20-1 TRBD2 TGCAGTGCCCGCCCAACTAGCGGGGGGGCGAGTGAGACCCAGTACTTC CSARPTSGGASETQYF
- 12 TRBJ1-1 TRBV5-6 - TGTGCCAGCAGCTACCTTGAGACTGAAGCTTTCTTT CASSYLETEAFF
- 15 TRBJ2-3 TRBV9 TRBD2 TGTGCCAGCAGCGGCCCTAGCGGGAGGGCAAATACGCAGTATTTT CASSGPSGRANTQYF
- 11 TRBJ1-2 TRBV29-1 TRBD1 TGCAGCGTTACAGGGGTCTATGGCTACACCTTC CSVTGVYGYTF
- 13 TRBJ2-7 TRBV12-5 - TGTGCTAGTGGTTATACAGGGAGGCACGAGCAGTACTTC CASGYTGRHEQYF
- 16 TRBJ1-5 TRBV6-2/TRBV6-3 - TGTGCCAGCAGTTACTGGGTCAGGGGCGCCGCTCAGCCCCAGCATTTT CASSYWVRGAAQPQHF
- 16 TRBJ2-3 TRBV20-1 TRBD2 TGCAGTGCTAGTAGAGCCCTAGCGGGGTCGACAGATACGCAGTATTTT CSASRALAGSTDTQYF
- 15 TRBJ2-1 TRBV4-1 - TGCGCCAGCAGTCATGAGTGTAGGGGGGGCAATGAGCAGTTCTTC CASSHECRGGNEQFF
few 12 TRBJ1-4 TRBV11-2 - TGTGCCAGCAGCCCCGCGAGGGAAAAACTGTTTTTT CASSPAREKLFF
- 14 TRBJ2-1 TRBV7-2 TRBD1 TGTGCCAGCAGCTTCGACAGGGGTGACGAAGCGCAGTTCTTC CASSFDRGDEAQFF
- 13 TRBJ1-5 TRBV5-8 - TGTGCCAGCAGCTACGACAGAAATCAGCCCCAGCATTTT CASSYDRNQPQHF
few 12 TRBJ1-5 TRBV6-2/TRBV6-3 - TGTGCCAGCGGTCAGGGGCAAGGGCCCCAGCATTTT CASGQGQGPQHF
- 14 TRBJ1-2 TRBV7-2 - TGTGCCAGCAGCTTAGCGTCCAGAGACTATGGCTACACCTTC CASSLASRDYGYTF
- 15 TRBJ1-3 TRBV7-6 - TGTGCCAGCAGCTTACAGGCTACCTCTGGAAACACCATATATTTT CASSLQATSGNTIYF
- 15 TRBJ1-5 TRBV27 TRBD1 TGTGCCAGCAGTTCAGCAGGACAGGTGATGATGCCCCAGCATTTT CASSSAGQVMMPQHF
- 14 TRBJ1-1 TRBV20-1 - TGCAGTGCTAGGCCTAACGGACGGGCCCTTGAAGCTTTCTTT CSARPNGRALEAFF
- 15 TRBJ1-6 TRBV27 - TGTGCCAGCAGTCTCGTGACAGATCCTAATTCACCCCTCCACTTT CASSLVTDPNSPLHF
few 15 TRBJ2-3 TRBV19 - TGTGCCAGTAGTTCCAATACCCGAAGCACAGATACGCAGTATTTT CASSSNTRSTDTQYF
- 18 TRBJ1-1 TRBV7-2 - TGTGCCAGCAGCTTAGCGGGCTCAGGGCCGAGCATGAACACTGAAGCTTTCTTT CASSLAGSGPSMNTEAFF